This T cell receptor beta chain was retrieved from a study of blood T cell repertoires in COVID-19. In the authors' methods: Scientists estimated how many nucleated cells there were by amplifying reference gene primers. TCRdb's copy holds only in-frame clones and misses some; the assay was immunoSEQ multiplex PCR. V, J and clone size were drawn from that table, and D and trimming were deduced from the DNA. There are around 250,000 clones in the sample; roughly 86% occur only once, and about 1.6% lies in the top ten. Participant age was roughly 18 to 90 years, and participants resided in 25 or so US areas. Participants were placed into cohorts based on the clinical history they reported. Among Cohort 3 donors, those recovered had two negative PCRs, clearance, or symptom resolution. The CDR3 extends over 13 amino acids. V shed 3 bases and J shed 5 bases, with 13 bases lying between them. In germline, CDR1 is SQVTM, CDR2 ANQGSEA.

The sequencing sample was made of PBMCs or T cells enriched from blood (not recorded which). V is TRBV29-1 and J is TRBJ1-1, with D uncertain. This sequence was found in a woman aged 50 to 60 who had recovered from COVID-19. The DNA of the CDR3 is TGCAGCGTTGATATGGGAGGCGGAACTGAAGCTTTCTTT. It yields the protein CSVDMGGGTEAFF.